This T cell receptor beta chain was captured in a study of shared clonotypes between healthy human individuals. General study results and limits: An effect of sequencing depth on clonotype sharing among donors was expected. Sampling covered nothing but blood. Tissue TCR repertoires likely differ from those found in blood.

Per the germline V gene, CDR1 is SGHRS and CDR2 is YFSETQ. This CDR3 comprises 14 residues. V shed 4 bases and J shed 8 bases, with 18 bases lying between them. Points on this clone: Antigen: not known.

Unsorted PBMC DNA went through sequencing on ten immunoSEQ deep assay plates. Assay used: immunoSEQ multiplex PCR; TCRdb lists only in-frame clones, some missing. This sample has roughly 490,000 clones; around 78% occur once, and the top ten carry approximately 12%. The chain has TRBV5-1 and TRBJ1-2; D ambiguous. Sequencing was carried out using PBMCs. The TCR sequence derives from a woman in her 40s in good health. Some clones in this sample may be carry-over from other donors' samples. The CDR3 spells CASSELGRSFGYTF. The CDR3 DNA is TGCGCCAGCAGCGAATTGGGCAGGTCGTTCGGCTACACCTTC.